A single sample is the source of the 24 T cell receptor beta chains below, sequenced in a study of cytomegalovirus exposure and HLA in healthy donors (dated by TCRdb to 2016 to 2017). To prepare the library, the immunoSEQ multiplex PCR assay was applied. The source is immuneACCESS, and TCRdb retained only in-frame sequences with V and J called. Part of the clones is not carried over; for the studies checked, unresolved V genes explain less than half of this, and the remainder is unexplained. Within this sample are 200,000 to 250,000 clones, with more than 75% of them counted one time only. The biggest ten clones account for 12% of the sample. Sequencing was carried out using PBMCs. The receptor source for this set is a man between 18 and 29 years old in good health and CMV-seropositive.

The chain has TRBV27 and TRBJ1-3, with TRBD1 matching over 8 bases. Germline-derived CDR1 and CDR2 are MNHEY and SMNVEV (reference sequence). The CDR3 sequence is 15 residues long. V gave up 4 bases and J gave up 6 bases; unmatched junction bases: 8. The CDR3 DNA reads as TGTGCCAGCAGTTCCCGGACAGGGCGCCTAAACACCATATATTTT. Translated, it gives CASSSRTGRLNTIYF.

The CDR3 protein is CASSESGQSGYTF. In nucleotides, the CDR3 is TGTGCCAGCAGTGAATCAGGGCAGAGTGGCTACACCTTC. The chain is built from TRBV25-1 and TRBJ1-2, with D tentatively TRBD1 (5 bases). The CDR3 is made up of 13 amino acids. V shed 1 base and J shed 7 bases, with 10 bases lying between them. CDR1 MGHDK and CDR2 SYGVNS come from the germline V gene.

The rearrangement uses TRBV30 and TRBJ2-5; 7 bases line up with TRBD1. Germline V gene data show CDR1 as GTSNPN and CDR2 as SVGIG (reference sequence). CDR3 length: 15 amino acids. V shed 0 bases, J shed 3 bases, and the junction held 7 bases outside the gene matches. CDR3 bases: TGTGCCTGGAGTGTATGGGGAACAGGGGAAGAGACCCAGTACTTC. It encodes CAWSVWGTGEETQYF.

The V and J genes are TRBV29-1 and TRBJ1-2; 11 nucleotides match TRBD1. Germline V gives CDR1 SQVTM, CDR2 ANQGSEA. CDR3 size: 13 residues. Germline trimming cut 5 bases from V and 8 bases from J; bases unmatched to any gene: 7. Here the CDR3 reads CSVPGQGARGYTF. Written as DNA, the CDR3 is TGCAGCGTTCCCGGACAGGGGGCACGAGGCTACACCTTC.

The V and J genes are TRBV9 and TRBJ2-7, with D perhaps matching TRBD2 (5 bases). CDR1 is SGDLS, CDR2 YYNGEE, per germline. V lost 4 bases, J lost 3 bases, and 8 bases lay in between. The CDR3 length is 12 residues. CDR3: CASSPGNYEQYF. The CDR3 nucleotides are TGTGCCAGCAGCCCCGGGAACTACGAGCAGTACTTC.

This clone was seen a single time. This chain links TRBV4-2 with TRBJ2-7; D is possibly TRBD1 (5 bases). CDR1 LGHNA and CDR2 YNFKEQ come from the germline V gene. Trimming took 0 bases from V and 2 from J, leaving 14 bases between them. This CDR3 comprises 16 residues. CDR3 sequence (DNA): TGTGCCAGCAGCCAAGAAGGGTGGCAGGGTACCTACGAGCAGTACTTC. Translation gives CASSQEGWQGTYEQYF.

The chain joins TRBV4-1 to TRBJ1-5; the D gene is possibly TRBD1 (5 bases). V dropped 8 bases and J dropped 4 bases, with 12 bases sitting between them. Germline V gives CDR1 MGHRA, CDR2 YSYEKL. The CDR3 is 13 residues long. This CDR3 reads CASGRQTNQPQHF. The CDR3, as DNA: TGCGCCAGCGGGAGACAGACGAATCAGCCCCAGCATTTT.

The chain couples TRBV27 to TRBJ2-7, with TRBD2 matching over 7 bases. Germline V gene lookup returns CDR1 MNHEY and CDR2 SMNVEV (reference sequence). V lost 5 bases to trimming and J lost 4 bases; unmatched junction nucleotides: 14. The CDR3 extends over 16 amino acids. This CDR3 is CASSPSLGGRGYEQYF. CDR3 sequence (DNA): TGTGCCAGCAGTCCATCCCTTGGCGGGAGAGGATACGAGCAGTACTTC.

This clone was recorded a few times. The CDR3 DNA follows: TGTGCCAGCAGCCAGCAGCGCTATGGCTACACCTTC. This sequence encodes CASSQQRYGYTF. J is TRBJ1-2 and V is TRBV28; D gene uncertain. V lost 6 bases to trimming and J lost 4 bases, with 9 bases between them. The CDR3 has 12 amino acids. CDR1 is MDHEN, CDR2 SYDVKM, per germline.

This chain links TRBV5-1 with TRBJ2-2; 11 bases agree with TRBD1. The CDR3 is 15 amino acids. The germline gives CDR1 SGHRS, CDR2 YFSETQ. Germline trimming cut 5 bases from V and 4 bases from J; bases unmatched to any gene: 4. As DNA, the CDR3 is TGCGCCAGCAGAACCGGGACAGGGGGCACCGGGGAGCTGTTTTTT. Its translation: CASRTGTGGTGELFF.

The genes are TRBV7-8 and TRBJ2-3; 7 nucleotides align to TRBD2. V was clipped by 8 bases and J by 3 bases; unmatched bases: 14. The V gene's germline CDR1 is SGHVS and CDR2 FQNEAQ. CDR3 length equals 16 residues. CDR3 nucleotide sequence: TGTGCCAGCCGCCGGAGGAGGGAGGGCTGGACAGATACGCAGTATTTT. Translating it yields CASRRRREGWTDTQYF.

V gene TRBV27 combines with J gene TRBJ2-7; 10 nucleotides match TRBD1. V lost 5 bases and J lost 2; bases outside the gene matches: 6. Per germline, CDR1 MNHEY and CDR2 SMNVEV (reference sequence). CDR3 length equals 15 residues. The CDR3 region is CASSPTGTGAYEQYF. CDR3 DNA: TGTGCCAGCAGTCCCACCGGGACAGGGGCCTACGAGCAGTACTTC.

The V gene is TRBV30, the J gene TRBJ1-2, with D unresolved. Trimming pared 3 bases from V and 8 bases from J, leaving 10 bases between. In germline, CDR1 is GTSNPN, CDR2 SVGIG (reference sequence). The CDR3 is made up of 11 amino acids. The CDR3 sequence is CAWRPHGGYTF. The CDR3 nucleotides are TGTGCCTGGAGGCCCCACGGGGGCTACACCTTC. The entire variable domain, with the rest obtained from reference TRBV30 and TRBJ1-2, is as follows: SQTIHQWPATLVQPVGSPLSLECTVEGTSNPNLYWYRQAAGRGLQLLFYSVGIGQISSEVPQNLSASRPQDRQFILSSKKLLLSDSGFYLCAWRPHGGYTFGSGTRLTVV.

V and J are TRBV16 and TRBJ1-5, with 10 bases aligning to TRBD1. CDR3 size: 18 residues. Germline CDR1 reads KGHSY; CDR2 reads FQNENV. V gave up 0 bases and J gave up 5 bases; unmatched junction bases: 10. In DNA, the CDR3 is TGTGCCAGCAGCCAATCTGACTTTAGGACAGGGGGGGATCAGCCCCAGCATTTT. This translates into CASSQSDFRTGGDQPQHF.

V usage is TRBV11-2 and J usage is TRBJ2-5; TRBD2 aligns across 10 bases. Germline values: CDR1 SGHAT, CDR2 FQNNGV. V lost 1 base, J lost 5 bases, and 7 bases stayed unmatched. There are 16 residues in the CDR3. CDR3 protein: CASSLVAGGWRETQYF. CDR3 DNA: TGTGCCAGCAGCTTAGTAGCGGGAGGCTGGAGGGAGACCCAGTACTTC. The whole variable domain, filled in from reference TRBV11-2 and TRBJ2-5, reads EAGVAQSPRYKIIEKRQSVAFWCNPISGHATLYWYQQILGQGPKLLIQFQNNGVVDDSQLPKDRFSAERLKGVDSTLKIQPAKLEDSAVYLCASSLVAGGWRETQYFGPGTRLLVL.

CDR3 bases: TGTGCCATCAGTGAAGGCGGGAGGGCCGAGCTTGTGCAGTACTTC. Translating gives CAISEGGRAELVQYF. The chain has TRBV10-3 and TRBJ2-7, with TRBD2 matching over 9 bases. Germline CDR1 is ENHRY and CDR2 is SYGVKD. The CDR3 loop spans 15 amino acids. The V segment lost 3 bases and the J segment 9 bases; nucleotides outside the gene matches: 12.

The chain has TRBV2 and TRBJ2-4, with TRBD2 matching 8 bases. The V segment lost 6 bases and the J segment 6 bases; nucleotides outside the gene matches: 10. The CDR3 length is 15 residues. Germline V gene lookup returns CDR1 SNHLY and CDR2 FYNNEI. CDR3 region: CASRSGRGERNIQYF. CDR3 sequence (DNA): TGTGCCAGCAGGAGCGGGAGAGGGGAGAGAAACATTCAGTACTTC.

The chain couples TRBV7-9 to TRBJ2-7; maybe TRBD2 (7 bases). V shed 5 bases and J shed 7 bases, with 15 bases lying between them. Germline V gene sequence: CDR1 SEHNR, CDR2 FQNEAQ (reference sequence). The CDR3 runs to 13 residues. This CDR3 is CASSLQGGGEQYF. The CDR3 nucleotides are TGTGCCAGCAGCCTACAGGGAGGGGGAGAGCAGTACTTC.

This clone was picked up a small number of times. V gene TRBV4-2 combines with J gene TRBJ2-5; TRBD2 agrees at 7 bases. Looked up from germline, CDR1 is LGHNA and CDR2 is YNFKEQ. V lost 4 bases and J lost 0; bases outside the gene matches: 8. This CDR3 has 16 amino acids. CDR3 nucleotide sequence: TGTGCCAGCAGCCCTAGCGGTCCCGGGCACCAAGAGACCCAGTACTTC. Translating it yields CASSPSGPGHQETQYF.

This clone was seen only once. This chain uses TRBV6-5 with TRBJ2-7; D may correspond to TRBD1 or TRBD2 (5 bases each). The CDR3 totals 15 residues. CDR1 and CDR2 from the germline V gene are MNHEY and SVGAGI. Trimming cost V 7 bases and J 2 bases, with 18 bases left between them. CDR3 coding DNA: TGTGCCAGCACCAAGGCCGGGACGCAGACCTACGAGCAGTACTTC. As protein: CASTKAGTQTYEQYF.

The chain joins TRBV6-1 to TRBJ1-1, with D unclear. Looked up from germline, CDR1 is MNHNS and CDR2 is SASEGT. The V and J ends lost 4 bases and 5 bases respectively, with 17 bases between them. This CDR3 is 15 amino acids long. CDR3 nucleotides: TGTGCCAGCAGTGGTCGTGGAATTGGGAGGACTGAAGCTTTCTTT. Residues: CASSGRGIGRTEAFF.

The CDR3 protein is CASSLAPGQSYNEQFF. The CDR3 DNA is TGCGCCAGCAGCTTGGCTCCGGGACAATCCTACAATGAGCAGTTCTTC. The J gene is TRBJ2-1, the V gene TRBV5-1; tentatively, D is TRBD1 (6 bases). Germline V CDR1 and CDR2: SGHRS, YFSETQ. The CDR3 has 16 residues. Trimming cost V 0 bases and J 1 base, with 11 bases left between them.

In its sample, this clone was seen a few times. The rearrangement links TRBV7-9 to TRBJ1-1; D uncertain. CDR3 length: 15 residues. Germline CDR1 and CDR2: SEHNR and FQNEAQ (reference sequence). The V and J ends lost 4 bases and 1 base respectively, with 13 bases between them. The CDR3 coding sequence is TGTGCCAGCAGCTCCGGATGGACGGGGAACACTGAAGCTTTCTTT. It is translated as CASSSGWTGNTEAFF.

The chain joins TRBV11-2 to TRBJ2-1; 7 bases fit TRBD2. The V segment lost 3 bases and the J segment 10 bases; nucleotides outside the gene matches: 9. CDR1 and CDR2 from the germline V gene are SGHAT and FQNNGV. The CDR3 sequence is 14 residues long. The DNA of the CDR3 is TGTGCCAGCAGCTTCCACACTAGCGCTAAGGAGCAGTTCTTC. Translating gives CASSFHTSAKEQFF.